This T cell receptor beta chain was profiled in a study of shared clonotypes between healthy human individuals. Study-wide findings and caveats: Genetic and exposure-history diversity was limited by the few donors. Measured sharing among donors was expected to vary with sequencing depth. Around 5.3% of naive CD4 clonotypes were shared across a few donors.

This clone was counted a single time. Its specificity is unknown. There are 13 residues in the CDR3. CDR1 and CDR2 (germline): SEHNR, FQNEAQ (reference sequence). After removal of 10 bases from V and 2 bases from J, the junction contained 5 bases not matched to a gene. Clones were sequenced by immunoSEQ multiplex PCR, and TCRdb holds only the in-frame ones, with some missing. The sample has over 950,000 clones; approximately 80% are singletons. The donors, healthy adults who were HIV-negative, had experienced no recent acute infections or vaccinations. The sequencing input was memory CD4+ T cells from PBMCs. Stated subset: CD45RA-negative fraction. The sequence derives from a man younger than 30 in good health. Some clones in this sample may be carry-over from other donors' samples. The chain links TRBV7-9 to TRBJ1-3; TRBD1 aligns across 7 bases. The CDR3 protein is CATEQGTGNTIYF. In DNA, the CDR3 is TGTGCCACCGAACAGGGGACTGGAAACACCATATATTTT.